What follows are 17 T cell receptor beta chains derived from one specimen sequenced in a study of blood T cell repertoires in COVID-19. Clones were read by immunoSEQ multiplex PCR, and TCRdb kept only the in-frame ones, dropping some. The table shows some 130,000 clones, with roughly 89% occurring only once. The sequenced sample was peripheral blood. These receptors were collected from a man aged 60 to 69 with COVID-19, enrolled during active disease.

The rearrangement links TRBV3-1 (or the pseudogene TRBV3-2) to TRBJ2-7, with 13 bases fitting TRBD2. This CDR3 is 14 amino acids long. The germline gives CDR1 LGHDT, CDR2 YNNKEL (reference sequence). V was pared by 8 bases and J by 3 bases, with 4 bases of the junction left unmatched. The CDR3 bases are TGTGCCAGCGGACTAGCGGGGGACCTCTACGAGCAGTACTTC. Translating it yields CASGLAGDLYEQYF.

This chain connects TRBV3-1 (or the pseudogene TRBV3-2) to TRBJ1-3; D perhaps matches TRBD1 (5 bases). The CDR3 contains 14 residues. Trimming removed 3 bases from V and 1 base from J, with 7 bases in between. CDR1 LGHDT and CDR2 YNNKEL come from the germline V gene (reference sequence). Here the CDR3 DNA reads TGTGCCAGCAGCCATAGGGGTTCTGGAAACACCATATATTTT. Its protein product is CASSHRGSGNTIYF.

A few counts support this clone. DNA for the CDR3: TGTGCCAGCAGCTTAGGTTGGGGGGATGAGCAGTTCTTC. This codes for CASSLGWGDEQFF. The chain has TRBV7-2 and TRBJ2-1; perhaps TRBD2 as D (6 bases). V lost 1 base and J 8 bases, leaving 9 bases between the germline ends. The CDR3 has 13 residues. Germline CDR1 is SGHTA and CDR2 is FQGNSA.

The chain uses TRBV11-2 and TRBJ2-5; D possibly corresponds to TRBD1 (5 bases). CDR1 is SGHAT, CDR2 FQNNGV, per germline. The CDR3 has 15 amino acids. V dropped 5 bases and J dropped 1 base, with 14 bases sitting between them. The CDR3: CASSKNIDSQETQYF. Written as DNA, the CDR3 is TGTGCCAGCAGCAAAAATATCGACAGCCAAGAGACCCAGTACTTC.

The chain carries TRBV4-2 and TRBJ1-2, with 11 nucleotides matching TRBD1. Trimming took 0 bases from V and 3 from J; bases not matched to a gene: 9. The CDR3 totals 18 residues. CDR1 and CDR2 (germline): LGHNA, YNFKEQ. Here the CDR3 DNA reads TGTGCCAGCAGCCAAGATCAAGGACAGGGGGCGCGGGACTATGGCTACACCTTC. It codes for CASSQDQGQGARDYGYTF.

This chain connects TRBV5-1 to TRBJ2-5; D is possibly TRBD1 (5 bases). Germline V gene data show CDR1 as SGHRS and CDR2 as YFSETQ. The V and J ends lost 4 bases and 0 bases respectively, with 10 bases between them. CDR3 length: 14 amino acids. CDR3 sequence: CASSVQVNQETQYF. The DNA of the CDR3 is TGCGCCAGCAGCGTACAGGTGAACCAAGAGACCCAGTACTTC.

V usage is TRBV27 and J usage is TRBJ2-5, with TRBD1 matching 7 bases. V lost 5 bases and J lost 1; bases outside the gene matches: 10. The CDR3 loop spans 16 amino acids. Germline CDR1 is MNHEY and CDR2 is SMNVEV (reference sequence). CDR3 in amino acids: CASSIAGTVTQETQYF. CDR3 in DNA: TGTGCCAGCAGTATCGCCGGGACAGTGACCCAAGAGACCCAGTACTTC.

The J gene is TRBJ2-6, the V gene TRBV7-9; TRBD1 agrees at 8 bases. V was pared by 3 bases and J by 0 bases, with 7 bases of the junction left unmatched. Looked up from germline, CDR1 is SEHNR and CDR2 is FQNEAQ (reference sequence). The CDR3 runs to 18 residues. The DNA for the CDR3 is TGTGCCAGCAGCTTCGGACAGGGTGGAACCTCTGGGGCCAACGTCCTGACTTTC. Protein sequence: CASSFGQGGTSGANVLTF.

On this clone: A much larger clone lies one base from this, so it may be a read error. This chain joins TRBV4-2 and TRBJ1-5, with 8 bases identical to TRBD1. J lost 2 bases, V lost 3 bases, and 0 bases had no gene match. This CDR3 region has 14 residues. The germline gives CDR1 LGHNA, CDR2 YNFKEQ. CDR3 DNA sequence: TGTGCCAGCAGCCAGACAGGGGGCAATCAGCCCCAGCATTTT. Amino acid sequence: CASSQTGGNQPQHF.

The gene calls are TRBV7-9 and TRBJ1-1, with TRBD1 as a possible D gene (5 bases). Trimming stripped 1 base from V and 7 bases from J, with 22 bases between. The CDR3 totals 17 residues. The germline gives CDR1 SEHNR, CDR2 FQNEAQ (reference sequence). CDR3 DNA sequence: TGTGCCAGCAGCTTAGGGTTCCGGAGATCAGGGAAGAGTGAAGCTTTCTTT. This sequence encodes CASSLGFRRSGKSEAFF.

The J gene is TRBJ2-5, the V gene TRBV19; 13 positions match TRBD2. CDR3 length: 16 residues. Germline loops: CDR1 LNHDA, CDR2 SQIVND (reference sequence). The J segment lost 0 bases and the V segment lost 6 bases, leaving 4 bases of the junction unmatched. This CDR3 reads CASRRGLAGDQETQYF. For the CDR3, the DNA is TGTGCCAGTAGAAGAGGACTAGCGGGGGACCAAGAGACCCAGTACTTC.

V and J are TRBV4-2 and TRBJ2-7, with 10 bases lining up with TRBD1. Germline V gene data show CDR1 as LGHNA and CDR2 as YNFKEQ. V dropped 0 bases and J dropped 2; count of bases not matched to a gene: 10. The CDR3 extends over 18 amino acids. The chain's CDR3 is CASSQDSALGTGAYEQYF. DNA for the CDR3: TGTGCCAGCAGCCAAGATTCGGCCCTCGGGACAGGGGCCTACGAGCAGTACTTC.

The rearrangement uses TRBV19 and TRBJ1-2; D may be TRBD1 (6 bases). V lost 3 bases to trimming and J lost 3 bases, with 14 bases between them. CDR3 length: 15 amino acids. Germline V gene lookup returns CDR1 LNHDA and CDR2 SQIVND (reference sequence). The CDR3 region is CASSIQGRTDYGYTF. The DNA for the CDR3 is TGTGCCAGTAGTATTCAGGGGCGGACCGACTATGGCTACACCTTC.

This chain connects TRBV20-1 to TRBJ1-2; the D is unclear. Germline V lookup: CDR1 DFQATT, CDR2 SNEGSKA (reference sequence). V dropped 6 bases and J dropped 4 bases, with 9 bases sitting between them. The CDR3 has 11 amino acids. The CDR3 nucleotides read TGCAGTGCGTTACTAGTCTATGGCTACACCTTC. Translating gives CSALLVYGYTF.

This sequence joins TRBV6-5 and TRBJ2-3; TRBD2 matches at 8 bases. This CDR3 comprises 16 residues. Germline V gene lookup returns CDR1 MNHEY and CDR2 SVGAGI. V trimming: 2 bases; J trimming: 6 bases; junction bases outside the gene matches: 10. CDR3 nucleotides: TGTGCCAGCAGTTACACCGCCGGGGGGGGCCGGGATACGCAGTATTTT. The encoded protein is CASSYTAGGGRDTQYF.

The V and J genes are TRBV6-5 and TRBJ1-2; tentative D call: TRBD1 (5 bases). The germline V gene encodes CDR1 MNHEY and CDR2 SVGAGI. The CDR3 loop spans 14 amino acids. V gave up 2 bases and J gave up 5 bases, with 12 bases separating them. The CDR3 DNA sequence: TGTGCCAGCAGTTACGCAGGGCTGCGGTATGGCTACACCTTC. Its translation is CASSYAGLRYGYTF.

This rearrangement joins TRBV19 to TRBJ2-3; 9 positions agree with TRBD2. This CDR3 region has 21 residues. The V and J ends lost 2 bases and 6 bases, in that order; junction bases with no gene match: 24. Germline-derived CDR1 and CDR2 are LNHDA and SQIVND (reference sequence). CDR3 DNA sequence: TGTGCCAGTAGTATAACTCCAGAGCTCAATTTGGGCGGGGGGGCAAAGGATACGCAGTATTTT. Translating gives CASSITPELNLGGGAKDTQYF. The full variable domain, with the rest looked up from reference TRBV19 and TRBJ2-3, is DGGITQSPKYLFRKEGQNVTLSCEQNLNHDAMYWYRQDPGQGLRLIYYSQIVNDFQKGDIAEGYSVSREKKESFPLTVTSAQKNPTAFYLCASSITPELNLGGGAKDTQYFGPGTRLTVL.